One T cell receptor (beta chain) is described in this entry. Its cognate antigen is unknown. This record belongs to a study of lymphopenia after photon versus proton radiotherapy. Notes on the study in general: A bigger post-nadir fall in TCR diversity correlated inversely with survival time in deceased patients. Under photons, naive T cells and diversity fell while effector/memory populations rose.

Here immunoSEQ multiplex PCR was the method, and the copy in TCRdb shows in-frame clones only, minus some. The profile covers approximately 65,000 clones, with approximately 91% appearing a single time and 2.5% to 3% taken by the ten largest. Germline CDR1 reads MGHDK; CDR2 reads SYGVNS. CDR3 length: 16 residues. The V segment lost 1 base and the J segment 5 bases; nucleotides outside the gene matches: 5. The gene calls are TRBV25-1 and TRBJ1-4, with TRBD1 matching 9 bases. Sequencing was performed on peripheral blood, taken from a patient treated with photon-based radiotherapy. This TCR came from a woman in her 70s with pancreatic cancer. CDR3 in DNA: TGTGCCAGCAGTGAATCCACCGGGACAGGGAATGAAAAACTGTTTTTT. Encoded protein: CASSESTGTGNEKLFF.